The 4 T cell receptor beta chains reported below all come from one sample, sequenced in a study of blood T cell repertoires in COVID-19. This table comes from immunoSEQ multiplex PCR, and its TCRdb copy is limited to in-frame clones, with some not included. The table has roughly 30,000 clones, 80% to 95% seen once; the top ten hold approximately 3.7%. Sequenced material: peripheral blood. These receptors were taken from a man aged 55 to 69 with acute or convalescent COVID-19.

The chain recombines TRBV27 with TRBJ2-3; D is ambiguous. The germline V gene has CDR1 MNHEY and CDR2 SMNVEV (reference sequence). Between the trimmed V and J ends, which lost 1 base and 3 bases, there was a span of 8 bases. The length of the CDR3 is 14 residues. The CDR3 loop is CASSLLRRTDTQYF. For the CDR3, the DNA is TGTGCCAGCAGTTTATTAAGGAGAACAGATACGCAGTATTTT.

V usage is TRBV5-1 and J usage is TRBJ2-2; 8 bases line up with TRBD2. CDR1 SGHRS and CDR2 YFSETQ come from the germline V gene. With V trimmed by 2 bases and J by 7 bases, 1 base remained unmatched. The CDR3 totals 13 residues. CDR3 bases: TGCGCCAGCAGCTTAGCGGGGGTCGGGGAGCTGTTTTTT. It translates to CASSLAGVGELFF.

The chain is built from TRBV7-8 and TRBJ1-1; D unresolved. Per germline, CDR1 SGHVS and CDR2 FQNEAQ. The CDR3 extends over 14 amino acids. Deletions cut 0 bases from V and 4 bases from J, with 9 bases between. As DNA, the CDR3 is TGTGCCAGCAGCTTAGCGCGGGTGGGCACTGAAGCTTTCTTT. It is translated as CASSLARVGTEAFF.

This rearrangement joins TRBV9 to TRBJ2-1; TRBD1 agrees at 9 bases. The V gene end was trimmed by 1 base and the J gene end by 0 bases; junction bases not matched to a gene: 11. The CDR3 is 19 amino acids. Germline CDR1 and CDR2: SGDLS and YYNGEE. The CDR3 DNA is TGTGCCAGCAGCGTAACTTTGGGGACAGGGCCTGACTCCTACAATGAGCAGTTCTTC. Translated: CASSVTLGTGPDSYNEQFF.